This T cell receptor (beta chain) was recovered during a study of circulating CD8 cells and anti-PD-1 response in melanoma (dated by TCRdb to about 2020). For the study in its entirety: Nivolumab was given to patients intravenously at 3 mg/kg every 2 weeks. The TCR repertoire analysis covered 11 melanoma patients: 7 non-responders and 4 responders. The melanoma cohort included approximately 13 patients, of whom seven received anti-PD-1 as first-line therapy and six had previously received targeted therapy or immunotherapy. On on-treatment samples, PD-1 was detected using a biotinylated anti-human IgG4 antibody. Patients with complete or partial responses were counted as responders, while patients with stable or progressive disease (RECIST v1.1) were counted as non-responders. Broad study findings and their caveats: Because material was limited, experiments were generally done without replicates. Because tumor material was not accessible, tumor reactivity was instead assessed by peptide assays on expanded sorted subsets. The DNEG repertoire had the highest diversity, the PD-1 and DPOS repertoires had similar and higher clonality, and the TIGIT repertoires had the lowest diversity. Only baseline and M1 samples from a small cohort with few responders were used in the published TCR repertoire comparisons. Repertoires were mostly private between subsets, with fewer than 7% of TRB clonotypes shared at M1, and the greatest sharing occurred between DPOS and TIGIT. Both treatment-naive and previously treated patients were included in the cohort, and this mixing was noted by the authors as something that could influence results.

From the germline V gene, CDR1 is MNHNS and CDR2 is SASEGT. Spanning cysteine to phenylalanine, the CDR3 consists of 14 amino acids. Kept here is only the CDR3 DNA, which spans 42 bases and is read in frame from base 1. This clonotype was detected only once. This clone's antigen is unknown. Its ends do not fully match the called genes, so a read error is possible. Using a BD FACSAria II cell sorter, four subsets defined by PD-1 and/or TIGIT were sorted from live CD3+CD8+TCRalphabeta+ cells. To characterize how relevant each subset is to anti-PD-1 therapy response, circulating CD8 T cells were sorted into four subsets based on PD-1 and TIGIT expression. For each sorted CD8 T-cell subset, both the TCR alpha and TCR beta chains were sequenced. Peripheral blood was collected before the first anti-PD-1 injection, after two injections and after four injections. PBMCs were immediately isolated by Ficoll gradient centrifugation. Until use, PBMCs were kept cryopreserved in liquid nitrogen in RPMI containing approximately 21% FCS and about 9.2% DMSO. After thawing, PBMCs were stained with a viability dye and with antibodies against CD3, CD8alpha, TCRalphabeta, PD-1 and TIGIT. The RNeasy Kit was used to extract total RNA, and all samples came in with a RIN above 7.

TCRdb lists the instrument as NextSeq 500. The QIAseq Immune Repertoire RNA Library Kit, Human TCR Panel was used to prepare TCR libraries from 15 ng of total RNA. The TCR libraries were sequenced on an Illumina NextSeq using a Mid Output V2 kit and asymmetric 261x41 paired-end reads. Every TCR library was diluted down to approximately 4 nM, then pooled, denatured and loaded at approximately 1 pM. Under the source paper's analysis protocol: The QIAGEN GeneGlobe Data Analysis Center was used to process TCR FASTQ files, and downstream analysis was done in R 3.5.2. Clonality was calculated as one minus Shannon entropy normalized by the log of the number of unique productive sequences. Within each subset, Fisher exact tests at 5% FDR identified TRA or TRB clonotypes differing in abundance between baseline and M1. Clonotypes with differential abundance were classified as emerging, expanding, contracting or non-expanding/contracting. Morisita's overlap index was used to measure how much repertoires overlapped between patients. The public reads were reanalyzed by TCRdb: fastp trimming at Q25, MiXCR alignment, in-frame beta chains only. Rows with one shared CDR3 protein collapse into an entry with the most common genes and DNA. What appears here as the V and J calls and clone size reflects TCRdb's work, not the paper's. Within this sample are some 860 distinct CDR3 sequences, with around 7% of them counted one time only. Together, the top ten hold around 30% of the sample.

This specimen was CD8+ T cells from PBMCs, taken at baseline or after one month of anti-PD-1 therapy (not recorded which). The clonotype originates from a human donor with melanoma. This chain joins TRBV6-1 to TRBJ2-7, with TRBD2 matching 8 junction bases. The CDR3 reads CGSSVDGGAYEQYF. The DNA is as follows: TGTGGCAGCAGTGTGGACGGGGGGGCCTACGAGCAGTACTTC.